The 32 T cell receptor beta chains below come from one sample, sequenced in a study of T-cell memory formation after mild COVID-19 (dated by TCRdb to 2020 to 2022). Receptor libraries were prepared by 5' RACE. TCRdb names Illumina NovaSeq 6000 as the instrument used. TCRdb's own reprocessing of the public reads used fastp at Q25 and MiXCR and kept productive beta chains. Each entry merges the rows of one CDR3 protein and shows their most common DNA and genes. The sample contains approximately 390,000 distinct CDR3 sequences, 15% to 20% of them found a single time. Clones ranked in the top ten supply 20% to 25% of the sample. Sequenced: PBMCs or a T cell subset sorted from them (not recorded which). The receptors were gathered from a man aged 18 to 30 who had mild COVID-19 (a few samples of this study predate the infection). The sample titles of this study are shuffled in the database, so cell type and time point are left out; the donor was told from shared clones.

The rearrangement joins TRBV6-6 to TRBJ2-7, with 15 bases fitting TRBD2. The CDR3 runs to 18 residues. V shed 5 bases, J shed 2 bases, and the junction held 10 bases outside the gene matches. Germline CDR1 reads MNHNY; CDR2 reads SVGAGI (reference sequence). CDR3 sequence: CASSSGLAGGIPTYEQYF. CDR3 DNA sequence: TGTGCCAGCAGTAGCGGACTAGCGGGGGGGATTCCCACCTACGAGCAGTACTTC.

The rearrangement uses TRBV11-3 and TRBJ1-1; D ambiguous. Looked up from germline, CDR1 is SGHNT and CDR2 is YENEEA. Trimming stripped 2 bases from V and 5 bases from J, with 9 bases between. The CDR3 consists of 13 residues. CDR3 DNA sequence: TGTGCCAGCAGCTTAAATGAGGGAACTGAAGCTTTCTTT. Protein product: CASSLNEGTEAFF.

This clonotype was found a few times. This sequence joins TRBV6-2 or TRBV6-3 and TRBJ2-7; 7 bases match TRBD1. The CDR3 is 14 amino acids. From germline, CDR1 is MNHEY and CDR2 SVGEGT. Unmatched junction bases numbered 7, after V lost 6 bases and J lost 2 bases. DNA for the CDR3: TGTGCCAGCAGCACAGGGGATGCAGCCTACGAGCAGTACGTC. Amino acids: CASSTGDAAYEQYV.

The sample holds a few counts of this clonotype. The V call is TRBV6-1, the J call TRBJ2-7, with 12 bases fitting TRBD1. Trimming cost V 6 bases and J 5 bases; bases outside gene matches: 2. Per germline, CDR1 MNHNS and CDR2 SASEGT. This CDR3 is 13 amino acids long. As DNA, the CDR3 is TGTGCCAGCAGCGGGACAGGGGGCGACGAGCAGTACTTC. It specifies CASSGTGGDEQYF.

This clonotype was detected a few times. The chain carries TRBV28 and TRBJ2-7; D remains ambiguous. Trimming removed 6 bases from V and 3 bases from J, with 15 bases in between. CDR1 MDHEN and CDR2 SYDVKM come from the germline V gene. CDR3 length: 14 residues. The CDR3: CASSPSPTIYEQYV. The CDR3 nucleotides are TGTGCCAGCAGCCCCTCCCCGACCATCTACGAGCAGTACGTC.

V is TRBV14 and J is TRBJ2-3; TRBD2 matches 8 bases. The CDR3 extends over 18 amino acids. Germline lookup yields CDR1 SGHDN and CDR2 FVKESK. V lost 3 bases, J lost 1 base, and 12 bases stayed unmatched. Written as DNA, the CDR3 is TGTGCCAGCAGCCACCACCCACGGCGTAGCGGGGGCACAGATACGCAGTATTTT. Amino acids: CASSHHPRRSGGTDTQYF.

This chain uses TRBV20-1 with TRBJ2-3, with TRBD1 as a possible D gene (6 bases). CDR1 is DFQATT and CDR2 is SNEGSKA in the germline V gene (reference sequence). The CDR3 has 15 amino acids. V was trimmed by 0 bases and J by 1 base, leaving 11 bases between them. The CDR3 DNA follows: TGCAGTGCTAGAGAACGGAGACAGGGCACAGATACGCAGTATTTT. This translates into CSARERRQGTDTQYF.

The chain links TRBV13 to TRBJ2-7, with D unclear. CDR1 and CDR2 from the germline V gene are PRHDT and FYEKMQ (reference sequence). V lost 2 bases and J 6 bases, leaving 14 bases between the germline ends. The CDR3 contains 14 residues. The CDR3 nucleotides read TGTGCCAGCAGCTTAAGGGCCCTCGGGTCCGAGCAGTACGTC. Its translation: CASSLRALGSEQYV.

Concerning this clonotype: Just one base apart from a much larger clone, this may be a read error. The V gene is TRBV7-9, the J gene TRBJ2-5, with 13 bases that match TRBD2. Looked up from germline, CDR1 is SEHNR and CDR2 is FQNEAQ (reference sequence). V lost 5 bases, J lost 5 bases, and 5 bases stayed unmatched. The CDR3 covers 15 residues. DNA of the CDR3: TGTGCCAGCAGCACGGGACTAGCGGGGTTGGAGACCCAGTACTTC. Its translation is CASSTGLAGLETQYF.

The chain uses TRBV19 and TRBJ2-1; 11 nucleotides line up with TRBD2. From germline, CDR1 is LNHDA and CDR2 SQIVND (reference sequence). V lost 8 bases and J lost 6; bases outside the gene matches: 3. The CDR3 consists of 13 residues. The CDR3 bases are TGTGCCAGTTGTAGCGGGGGGGCCAATGAGCAGTTCTTC. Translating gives CASCSGGANEQFF.

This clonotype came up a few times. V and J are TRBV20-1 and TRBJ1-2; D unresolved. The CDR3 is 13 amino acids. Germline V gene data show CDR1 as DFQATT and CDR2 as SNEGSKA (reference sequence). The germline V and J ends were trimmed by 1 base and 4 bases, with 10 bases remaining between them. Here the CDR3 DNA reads TGCAGTGCTAGAGTGGACGTATCCTATGGCTACACCTTC. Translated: CSARVDVSYGYTF.

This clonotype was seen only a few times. The CDR3 reads CASSACPPDNSYEQYV. The CDR3 nucleotides are TGTGCCAGCAGCGCCTGCCCGCCGGACAACTCCTACGAGCAGTACGTC. This chain joins TRBV11-3 and TRBJ2-7, with D maybe TRBD1 (5 bases). Trimming pared 5 bases from V and 0 bases from J, leaving 17 bases between. Germline V gene sequence: CDR1 SGHNT, CDR2 YENEEA. The CDR3 is 16 residues long.

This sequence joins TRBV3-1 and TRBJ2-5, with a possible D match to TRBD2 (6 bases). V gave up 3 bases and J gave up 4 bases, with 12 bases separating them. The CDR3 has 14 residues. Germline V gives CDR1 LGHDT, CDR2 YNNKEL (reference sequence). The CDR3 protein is CASSQAGRGETQYF. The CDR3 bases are TGTGCCAGCAGCCAGGCGGGGCGGGGAGAGACCCAGTACTTC.

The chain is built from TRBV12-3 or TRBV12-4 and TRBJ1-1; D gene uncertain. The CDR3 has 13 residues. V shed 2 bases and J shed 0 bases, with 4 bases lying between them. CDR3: CASSLYVNTEAFF. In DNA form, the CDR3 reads TGTGCCAGCAGTTTATATGTGAACACTGAAGCTTTCTTT.

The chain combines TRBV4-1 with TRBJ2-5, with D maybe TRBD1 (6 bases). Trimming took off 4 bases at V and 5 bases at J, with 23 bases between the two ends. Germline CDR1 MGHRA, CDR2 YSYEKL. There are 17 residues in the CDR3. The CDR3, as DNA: TGCGCCAGCAGCCGCCCCCCTGGGACAAAGGGGTCGGAGACCCAGTACTTC. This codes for CASSRPPGTKGSETQYF.

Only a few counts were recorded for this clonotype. CDR3 sequence reads: CASSSTGPGETQYF. The DNA of the CDR3 is TGTGCCAGCAGTTCGACGGGACCGGGAGAGACCCAGTACTTC. The rearrangement joins TRBV7-2 to TRBJ2-5, with D tentatively TRBD1 or TRBD2 (5 bases each). This CDR3 region has 14 residues. Trimming cost V 6 bases and J 4 bases, with 15 bases left between them. The germline V gene encodes CDR1 SGHTA and CDR2 FQGNSA. The whole variable domain, remainder taken from reference TRBV7-2 and TRBJ2-5, is GAGVSQSPSNKVTEKGKDVELRCDPISGHTALYWYRQSLGQGLEFLIYFQGNSAPDKSGLPSDRFSAERTGGSVSTLTIQRTQQEDSAVYLCASSSTGPGETQYFGPGTRLLVL.

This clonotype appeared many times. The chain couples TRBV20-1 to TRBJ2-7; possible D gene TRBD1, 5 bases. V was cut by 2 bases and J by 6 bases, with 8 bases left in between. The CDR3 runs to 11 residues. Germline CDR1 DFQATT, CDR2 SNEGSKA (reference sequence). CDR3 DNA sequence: TGCAGTGCTAGAAAGGACACCGAGCAGTACTTC. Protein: CSARKDTEQYF.

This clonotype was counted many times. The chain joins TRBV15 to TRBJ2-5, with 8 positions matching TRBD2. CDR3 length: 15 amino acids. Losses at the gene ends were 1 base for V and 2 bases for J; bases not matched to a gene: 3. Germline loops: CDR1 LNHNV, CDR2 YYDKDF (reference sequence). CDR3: CATSRGLATQETQYF. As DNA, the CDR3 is TGTGCCACCAGCAGAGGACTAGCGACACAAGAGACCCAGTACTTC. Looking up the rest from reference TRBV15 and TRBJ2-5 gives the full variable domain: DAMVIQNPRYQVTQFGKPVTLSCSQTLNHNVMYWYQQKSSQAPKLLFHYYDKDFNNEADTPDNFQSRRPNTSFCFLDIRSPGLGDTAMYLCATSRGLATQETQYFGPGTRLLVL.

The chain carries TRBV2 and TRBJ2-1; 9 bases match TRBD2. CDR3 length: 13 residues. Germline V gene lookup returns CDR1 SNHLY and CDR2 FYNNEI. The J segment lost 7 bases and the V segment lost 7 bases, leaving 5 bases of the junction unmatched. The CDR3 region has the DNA TGTGCCAGCAACCGCGGGGGGGCAAATGAGCAGTTCTTC. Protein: CASNRGGANEQFF.

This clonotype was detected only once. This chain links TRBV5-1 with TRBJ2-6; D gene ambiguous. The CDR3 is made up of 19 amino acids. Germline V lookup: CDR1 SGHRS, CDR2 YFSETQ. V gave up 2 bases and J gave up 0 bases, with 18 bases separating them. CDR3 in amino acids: CASSLRPRGISSGANVLTF. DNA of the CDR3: TGCGCCAGCAGCTTAAGACCGAGAGGTATCAGCTCTGGGGCCAACGTCCTGACTTTC. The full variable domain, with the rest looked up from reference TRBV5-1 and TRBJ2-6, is KAGVTQTPRYLIKTRGQQVTLSCSPISGHRSVSWYQQTPGQGLQFLFEYFSETQRNKGNFPGRFSGRQFSNSRSEMNVSTLELGDSALYLCASSLRPRGISSGANVLTFGAGSRLTVL.

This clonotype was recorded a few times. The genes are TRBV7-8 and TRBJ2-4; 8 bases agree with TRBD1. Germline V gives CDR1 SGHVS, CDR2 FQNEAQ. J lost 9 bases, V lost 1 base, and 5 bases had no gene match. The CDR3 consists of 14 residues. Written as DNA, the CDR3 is TGTGCCAGCAGCTTAGGACAGGGGCAAGTCATTCAGTACTTC. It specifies CASSLGQGQVIQYF.

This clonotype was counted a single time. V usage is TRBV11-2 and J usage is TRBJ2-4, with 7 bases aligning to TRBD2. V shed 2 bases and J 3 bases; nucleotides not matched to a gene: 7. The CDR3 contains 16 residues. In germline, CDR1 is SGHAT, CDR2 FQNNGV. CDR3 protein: CASSLRGGGDKNIQYF. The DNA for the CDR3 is TGTGCCAGCAGCTTAAGGGGCGGGGGTGACAAAAACATTCAGTACTTC. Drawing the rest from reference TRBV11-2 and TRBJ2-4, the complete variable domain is EAGVAQSPRYKIIEKRQSVAFWCNPISGHATLYWYQQILGQGPKLLIQFQNNGVVDDSQLPKDRFSAERLKGVDSTLKIQPAKLEDSAVYLCASSLRGGGDKNIQYFGAGTRLSVL.

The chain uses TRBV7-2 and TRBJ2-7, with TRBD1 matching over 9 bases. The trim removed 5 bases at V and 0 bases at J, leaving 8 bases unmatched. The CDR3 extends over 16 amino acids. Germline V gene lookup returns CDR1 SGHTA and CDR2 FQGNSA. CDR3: CASSVGTGSLSYEQYF. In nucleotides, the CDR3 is TGTGCCAGCAGCGTTGGGACAGGGAGCCTCTCCTACGAGCAGTACTTC.

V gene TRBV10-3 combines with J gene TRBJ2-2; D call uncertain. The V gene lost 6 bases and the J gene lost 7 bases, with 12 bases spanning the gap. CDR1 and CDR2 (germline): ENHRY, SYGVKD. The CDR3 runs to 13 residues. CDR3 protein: CAIRVSSNGELFF. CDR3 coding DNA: TGTGCCATCAGGGTCTCCAGTAACGGGGAGCTGTTTTTT.

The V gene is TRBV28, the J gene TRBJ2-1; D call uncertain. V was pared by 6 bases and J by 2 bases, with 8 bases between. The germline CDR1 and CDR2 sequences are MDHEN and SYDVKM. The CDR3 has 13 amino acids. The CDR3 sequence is CASSRDAYNEQFF. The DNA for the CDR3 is TGTGCCAGCAGCCGAGACGCCTACAATGAGCAGTTCTTC.

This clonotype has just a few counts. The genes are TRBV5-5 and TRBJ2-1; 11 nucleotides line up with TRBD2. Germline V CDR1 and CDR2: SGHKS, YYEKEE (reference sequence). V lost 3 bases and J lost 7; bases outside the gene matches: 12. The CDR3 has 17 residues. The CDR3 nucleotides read TGTGCCAGCAGCTGGAGGGTAGCGGGGGGGCCGAGTAATGAGCAGTTCTTC. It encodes CASSWRVAGGPSNEQFF. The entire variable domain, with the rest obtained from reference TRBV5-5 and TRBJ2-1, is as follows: DAGVTQSPTHLIKTRGQQVTLRCSPISGHKSVSWYQQVLGQGPQFIFQYYEKEERGRGNFPDRFSARQFPNYSSELNVNALLLGDSALYLCASSWRVAGGPSNEQFFGPGTRLTVL.

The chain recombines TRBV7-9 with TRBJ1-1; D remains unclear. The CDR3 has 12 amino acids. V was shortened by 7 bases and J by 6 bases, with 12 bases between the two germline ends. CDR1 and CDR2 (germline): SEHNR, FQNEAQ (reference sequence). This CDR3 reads CASNYASAEAFF. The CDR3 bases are TGTGCCAGCAATTACGCTAGTGCTGAAGCTTTCTTT. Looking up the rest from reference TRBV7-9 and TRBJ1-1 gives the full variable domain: DTGVSQNPRHKITKRGQNVTFRCDPISEHNRLYWYRQTLGQGPEFLTYFQNEAQLEKSRLLSDRFSAERPKGSFSTLEIQRTEQGDSAMYLCASNYASAEAFFGQGTRLTVV.

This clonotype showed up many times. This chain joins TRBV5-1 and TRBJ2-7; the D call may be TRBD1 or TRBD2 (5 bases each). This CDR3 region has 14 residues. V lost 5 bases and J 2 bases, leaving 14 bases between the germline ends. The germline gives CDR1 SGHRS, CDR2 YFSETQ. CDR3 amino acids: CASRPVGAPYEQYF. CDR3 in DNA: TGCGCCAGCAGACCGGTCGGGGCCCCCTACGAGCAGTACTTC.

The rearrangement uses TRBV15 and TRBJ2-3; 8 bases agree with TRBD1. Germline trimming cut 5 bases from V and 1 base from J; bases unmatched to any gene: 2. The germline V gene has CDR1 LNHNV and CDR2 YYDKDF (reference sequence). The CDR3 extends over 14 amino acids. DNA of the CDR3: TGTGCCACCAGCGCGGGACAGGGCACAGATACGCAGTATTTT. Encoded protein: CATSAGQGTDTQYF.

CDR3 in DNA: TGTGCCACCGGACAGGGCGGGAACACTGAAGCTTTCTTT. This gives the protein CATGQGGNTEAFF. The chain has TRBV10-3 and TRBJ1-1, with 8 bases identical to TRBD1. Germline loops: CDR1 ENHRY, CDR2 SYGVKD. V lost 10 bases, J lost 1 base, and 5 bases stayed unmatched. The CDR3 is 13 amino acids.

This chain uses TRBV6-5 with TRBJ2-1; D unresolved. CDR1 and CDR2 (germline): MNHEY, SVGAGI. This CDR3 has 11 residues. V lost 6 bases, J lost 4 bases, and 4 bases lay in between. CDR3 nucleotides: TGTGCCAGCAGGCAGTACAATGAGCAGTTCTTC. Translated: CASRQYNEQFF.

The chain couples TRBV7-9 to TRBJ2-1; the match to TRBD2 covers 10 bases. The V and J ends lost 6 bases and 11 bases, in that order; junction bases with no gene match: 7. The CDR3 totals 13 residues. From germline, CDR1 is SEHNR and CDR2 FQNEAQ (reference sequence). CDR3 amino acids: CASRPGLASQQFF. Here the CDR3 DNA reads TGTGCCAGCAGGCCGGGACTAGCGAGCCAGCAGTTCTTC.